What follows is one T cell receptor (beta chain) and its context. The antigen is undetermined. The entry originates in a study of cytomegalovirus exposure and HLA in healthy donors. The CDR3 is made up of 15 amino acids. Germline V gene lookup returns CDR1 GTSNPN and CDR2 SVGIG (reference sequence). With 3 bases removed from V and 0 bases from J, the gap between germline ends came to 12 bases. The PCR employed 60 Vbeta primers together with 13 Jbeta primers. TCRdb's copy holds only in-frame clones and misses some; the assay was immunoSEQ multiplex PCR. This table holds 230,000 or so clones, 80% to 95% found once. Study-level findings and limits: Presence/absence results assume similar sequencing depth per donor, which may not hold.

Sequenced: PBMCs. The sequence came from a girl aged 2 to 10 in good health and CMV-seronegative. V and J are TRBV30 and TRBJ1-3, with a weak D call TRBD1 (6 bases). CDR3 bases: TGTGCCTGGAGCCGGAACAGGGCCTCTGGAAACACCATATATTTT. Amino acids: CAWSRNRASGNTIYF.